These 8 T cell receptor beta chains were sequenced from one sample in a study of blood T cell repertoires in COVID-19. Generated by immunoSEQ multiplex PCR, the TCRdb table keeps only in-frame clones and is missing some. The top ten clones hold 2.3% of a sample with 270,000 or so clones, roughly 91% of them seen once. The sample was PBMCs or T cells enriched from blood (not recorded which). The receptors stem from a middle-aged woman with acute COVID-19.

This chain uses TRBV9 with TRBJ2-7, with a tentative D call TRBD1 (5 bases). This CDR3 has 11 amino acids. Germline CDR1 SGDLS, CDR2 YYNGEE. CDR3 DNA: TGTGTTTGGGGCAGGCTGTGCGAGCAGTACTTC. This gives the protein CVWGRLCEQYF.

The V and J genes are TRBV7-2 and TRBJ2-1; TRBD2 matches 8 bases. The V gene end was trimmed by 0 bases and the J gene end by 9 bases; junction bases not matched to a gene: 7. CDR1 and CDR2 from the germline V gene are SGHTA and FQGNSA. The CDR3 runs to 15 residues. The CDR3 nucleotides are TGTGCCAGCAGCTTAGCGAGCGGGAGCGGCTCTGAGCAGTTCTTC. Protein product: CASSLASGSGSEQFF.

The chain couples TRBV4-2 to TRBJ2-7; 7 bases map to TRBD2. Losses at the gene ends were 4 bases for V and 2 bases for J; bases not matched to a gene: 14. The CDR3 extends over 17 amino acids. Germline loops: CDR1 LGHNA, CDR2 YNFKEQ. The CDR3 DNA sequence: TGTGCCAGCAGCCGGAATCCGGTGGCGGGAGACACCTACGAGCAGTACTTC. Translated: CASSRNPVAGDTYEQYF.

V usage is TRBV7-2 and J usage is TRBJ2-7; TRBD2 matches at 9 bases. This CDR3 spans 16 amino acids. Trimming at V came to 0 bases and at J to 5 bases, leaving 8 bases not matched to a gene. Germline V gene lookup returns CDR1 SGHTA and CDR2 FQGNSA. The CDR3 is CASSLAQGLALDEQYF. The CDR3 region has the DNA TGTGCCAGCAGCTTAGCGCAGGGACTAGCTTTAGACGAGCAGTACTTC.

DNA of the CDR3: TGTGCCAGCAGCTCCATCCTGGCGACAGGGGCGTCCAACACCATATATTTT. Translation gives CASSSILATGASNTIYF. The chain carries TRBV7-2 and TRBJ1-3, with 8 nucleotides matching TRBD1. Losses at the gene ends were 4 bases for V and 7 bases for J; bases not matched to a gene: 15. Germline CDR1 SGHTA, CDR2 FQGNSA. The CDR3 covers 17 residues.

This clone was seen once. The V gene is TRBV6-2 or TRBV6-3, the J gene TRBJ2-4; TRBD1 matches at 9 bases. The CDR3 contains 16 residues. V shed 6 bases and J 6 bases; nucleotides not matched to a gene: 12. CDR1 MNHEY and CDR2 SVGEGT come from the germline V gene. Written as DNA, the CDR3 is TGTGCCAGCAGCCAAACCGGGACAGGGTTCGGAAACATTCAGTACTTC. It translates to CASSQTGTGFGNIQYF.

The gene calls are TRBV29-1 and TRBJ2-2; 7 positions agree with TRBD2. V lost 5 bases and J lost 2; bases outside the gene matches: 5. The CDR3 runs to 14 residues. Looked up from germline, CDR1 is SQVTM and CDR2 is ANQGSEA. The chain's CDR3 is CSVLTSLNTGELFF. The CDR3 bases are TGCAGCGTTTTGACTAGCTTAAACACCGGGGAGCTGTTTTTT.

This chain joins TRBV29-1 and TRBJ1-2; a possible D gene is TRBD1 (5 bases). The CDR3 length is 14 residues. Between the trimmed V and J ends, which lost 7 bases and 0 bases, there was a span of 15 bases. Germline assignment: CDR1 SQVTM and CDR2 ANQGSEA. CDR3 protein: CSAGAGLTNYGYTF. Here the CDR3 DNA reads TGCAGCGCCGGGGCGGGGCTCACTAACTATGGCTACACCTTC.